These 14 T cell receptor beta chains came from one sample sequenced in a study of vaccination and CD4 T cells after COVID-19. Antigen specificity for these receptors is unknown. Treatment described: approximately nine-day PBMC culture with coronavirus spike peptide pools or control peptides (ViraFEST assay). With the Oncomine TCR Beta short-read assay, DNA from cultured CD4+ T cells was sequenced. TCRdb itself ran the PCR reads through MiXCR, one entry per CDR3 protein. The sample consists of around 12,000 distinct CDR3 sequences, around 50% of them appearing once. What was sequenced was CD4+ T cells from blood, cultured in vitro. These receptors were obtained from a human donor who had recovered from COVID-19.

In this sample, this clonotype turned up a few times. The gene calls are TRBV7-2 and TRBJ1-2; 10 nucleotides match TRBD1. After removal of 5 bases from V and 2 bases from J, the junction contained 5 bases not matched to a gene. CDR1 and CDR2 from the germline V gene are SGHTA and FQGNSA. This CDR3 region has 15 residues. The chain's CDR3 is CASSPPGQGNYGYTF. The DNA of the CDR3 is TGTGCCAGCAGCCCGCCGGGACAGGGGAACTATGGCTACACCTTC.

This clonotype is labeled as medium-sized. This chain connects TRBV20-1 to TRBJ1-5; D not certain. Trimming took 6 bases from V and 5 from J, leaving 23 bases between them. The germline V gene has CDR1 DFQATT and CDR2 SNEGSKA (reference sequence). The CDR3 consists of 16 residues. The CDR3 coding sequence is TGCAGTGCCACGCCGTCTTGGCGCGGGGTGGATCAGCCCCAGCATTTT. Translated: CSATPSWRGVDQPQHF.

This chain joins TRBV19 and TRBJ1-3; TRBD1 agrees at 7 bases. V gave up 5 bases and J gave up 2 bases; unmatched junction bases: 6. CDR1 is LNHDA and CDR2 is SQIVND in the germline V gene (reference sequence). The CDR3 loop spans 15 amino acids. The CDR3 here is CASSARQGPGNTIYF. Written as DNA, the CDR3 is TGTGCCAGTAGTGCCCGACAGGGTCCTGGAAACACCATATATTTT.

This chain uses TRBV5-6 with TRBJ2-3, with no clear D. Germline values: CDR1 SGHDT, CDR2 YYEEEE. This CDR3 has 16 residues. V lost 2 bases, J lost 0 bases, and 13 bases lay in between. The CDR3 DNA is TGTGCCAGCAGCTTAAGGCAGTCCTCTAGCACAGATACGCAGTATTTT. Its protein is CASSLRQSSSTDTQYF.

The V and J genes are TRBV2 and TRBJ1-1, with D unresolved. Germline V lookup: CDR1 SNHLY, CDR2 FYNNEI. Trimming shortened V by 2 bases and J by 2 bases, and 15 bases separated the two germline ends. This CDR3 comprises 16 residues. CDR3 loop: CASSESGIGVNTEAFF. The CDR3 DNA is TGTGCCAGCAGTGAATCGGGGATTGGAGTTAACACTGAAGCTTTCTTT. Together with reference TRBV2 and TRBJ1-1, the CDR3 gives the full variable domain: EPEVTQTPSHQVTQMGQEVILRCVPISNHLYFYWYRQILGQKVEFLVSFYNNEISEKSEIFDDQFSVERPDGSNFTLKIRSTKLEDSAMYFCASSESGIGVNTEAFFGQGTRLTVV.

This clonotype has only a few counts. V usage is TRBV7-8 and J usage is TRBJ1-6; D is undetermined. The CDR3 runs to 14 residues. The V end lost 2 bases, the J end lost 9 bases, and 11 bases lay between the germline ends. Germline V gives CDR1 SGHVS, CDR2 FQNEAQ. The CDR3: CASSLPTESSPLHF. CDR3 nucleotides: TGTGCCAGCAGCTTACCGACGGAGAGTTCACCCCTCCACTTT.

This sequence joins TRBV28 and TRBJ1-2; D possibly corresponds to TRBD1 (5 bases). Germline V gene lookup returns CDR1 MDHEN and CDR2 SYDVKM. The V gene lost 10 bases and the J gene lost 1 base, with 16 bases spanning the gap. This CDR3 spans 14 amino acids. The CDR3 spells CANSRGGINYGYTF. The CDR3 DNA follows: TGTGCCAATAGCCGTGGGGGGATTAACTATGGCTACACCTTC.

In this sample, this clonotype turned up a few times. The chain joins TRBV20-1 to TRBJ1-3; 8 positions agree with TRBD1. CDR1 and CDR2 (germline): DFQATT, SNEGSKA (reference sequence). There are 14 residues in the CDR3. J lost 3 bases, V lost 3 bases, and 4 bases had no gene match. This CDR3 is CSARGTGGGNTIYF. CDR3 DNA: TGCAGTGCTAGGGGGACAGGAGGTGGAAACACCATATATTTT.

This chain joins TRBV7-3 and TRBJ2-3; the D is unclear. CDR3 length equals 16 residues. CDR1 and CDR2 from the germline V gene are SGHTA and FQGTGA. V lost 1 base and J lost 0, with 11 bases in between. CDR3 DNA: TGTGCCAGCAGCTTAATGGGGTTTTCTAGCACAGATACGCAGTATTTT. Protein: CASSLMGFSSTDTQYF.

This clonotype was counted a few times. The chain links TRBV2 to TRBJ2-5; 8 nucleotides agree with TRBD1. Germline trimming cut 6 bases from V and 2 bases from J; bases unmatched to any gene: 14. Germline V gives CDR1 SNHLY, CDR2 FYNNEI. CDR3 length equals 17 residues. The CDR3 DNA follows: TGTGCCAGCAGCCTCCGCGGACAGGGCCGCCTTCAAGAGACCCAGTACTTC. It is translated as CASSLRGQGRLQETQYF.

The chain carries TRBV7-9 and TRBJ2-7; D might be TRBD1 (6 bases). Per the germline V gene, CDR1 is SEHNR and CDR2 is FQNEAQ (reference sequence). This CDR3 is 12 amino acids long. Trimming left V 0 bases short and J 6 bases short, with 6 bases between. The CDR3 DNA reads TGTGCCAGCAGCTTAGCGGGGGCCGAGCAGTACTTC. It translates to CASSLAGAEQYF.

The rearrangement links TRBV7-9 to TRBJ1-1, with D perhaps matching TRBD1 (5 bases). Germline V gene sequence: CDR1 SEHNR, CDR2 FQNEAQ (reference sequence). The germline V and J ends were trimmed by 4 bases and 3 bases, with 12 bases remaining between them. The CDR3 runs to 14 residues. The CDR3 nucleotides are TGTGCCAGCAGCTCCGGGGGTCGGGACACTGAAGCTTTCTTT. Encoded protein: CASSSGGRDTEAFF.

The V gene is TRBV7-7, the J gene TRBJ2-7; 7 positions match TRBD2. Germline CDR1 is SSHAT and CDR2 is FNYEAQ (reference sequence). V lost 5 bases to trimming and J lost 5 bases; unmatched junction nucleotides: 6. The CDR3 is 13 amino acids. DNA of the CDR3: TGTGCCAGCAGCCCTGGGGGAGGGGACGAGCAGTACTTC. It specifies CASSPGGGDEQYF.

There are a few counts of this clonotype. V gene TRBV24-1 combines with J gene TRBJ2-5; maybe TRBD1 (8 bases). V was shortened by 9 bases and J by 4 bases, with 14 bases between the two germline ends. The CDR3 spans 13 residues. Germline loops: CDR1 KGHDR, CDR2 SFDVKD. The CDR3 bases are TGTGCCACCCAGGGGGCGGGGGTAGAGACCCAGTACTTC. Translating it yields CATQGAGVETQYF.